Presented here are 2 T cell receptor beta chains from one specimen sequenced in a study of cytomegalovirus exposure and HLA in healthy donors. The primer mix had 60 Vbeta and 13 Jbeta primers. Using immunoSEQ multiplex PCR, the repertoire was profiled, and TCRdb retains in-frame clones only, with some absent. The sample gives about 210,000 clones, about 83% of which show up once; roughly a tenth is in the top ten. Source material: PBMCs. These receptor sequences come from a woman aged 50 to 60 in good health and CMV-seropositive.

This clone was detected a few times. V gene TRBV7-9 combines with J gene TRBJ1-1, with D possibly being TRBD1 (5 bases). This CDR3 has 14 amino acids. V lost 5 bases and J lost 1, with 11 bases in between. CDR1 SEHNR and CDR2 FQNEAQ come from the germline V gene (reference sequence). CDR3 nucleotide sequence: TGTGCCAGCAGCCCCCGGGGGGAGAACACTGAAGCTTTCTTT. Protein: CASSPRGENTEAFF.

This chain links TRBV28 with TRBJ2-7; D remains ambiguous. Germline CDR1 reads MDHEN; CDR2 reads SYDVKM. V dropped 2 bases and J dropped 6 bases, with 8 bases sitting between them. The CDR3 runs 12 residues. The CDR3 sequence is CASSLGQLEQYF. The CDR3 bases are TGTGCCAGCAGTTTAGGGCAGCTCGAGCAGTACTTC. Together with reference TRBV28 and TRBJ2-7, the CDR3 gives the full variable domain: DVKVTQSSRYLVKRTGEKVFLECVQDMDHENMFWYRQDPGLGLRLIYFSYDVKMKEKGDIPEGYSVSREKKERFSLILESASTNQTSMYLCASSLGQLEQYFGPGTRLTVT.